This TCR beta chain was sequenced during a study of cytotoxic CD8 clonotypes in ibrutinib-treated CLL. Findings of the study overall: Clonality went up at ibrutinib response and then declined back toward baseline at progression.

Points on this clone: The target antigen is unknown.

Profiling relied on immunoSEQ multiplex PCR, and the TCRdb table lists in-frame clones only, not all of them. Of about 25,000 clones detected, 55% to 70% appear once; the ten largest clones hold around 54%. This CDR3 has 17 amino acids. Germline CDR1 and CDR2: SGHNT and YYREEE (reference sequence). After removal of 3 bases from V and 1 base from J, the junction contained 13 bases not matched to a gene. The clonotype originates from a human donor with chronic lymphocytic leukemia. Sequences were derived from PBMCs, sampled at disease progression, from a patient treated with ibrutinib. The chain uses TRBV5-4 and TRBJ2-7; 7 bases match TRBD1. The CDR3 DNA reads as TGTGCCAGCAGCTCAAGGCCCCGGGACAGAAGGTCCTACGAGCAGTACTTC. This encodes CASSSRPRDRRSYEQYF.